The 24 T cell receptor beta chains below were found in one sample sequenced in a study of shared clonotypes between healthy human individuals. Measured with immunoSEQ multiplex PCR; TCRdb has only the in-frame clones, and not every one. The table has 450,000 to 550,000 clones, about four fifths seen once. Material for sequencing was PBMCs. The receptors originated from a woman in her 40s in good health. Some clones in this sample may be carry-over from other donors' samples.

The V call is TRBV19, the J call TRBJ1-2; D might be TRBD1 (6 bases). The germline V gene has CDR1 LNHDA and CDR2 SQIVND (reference sequence). CDR3 length: 13 residues. Between the trimmed V and J ends, which lost 3 bases and 4 bases, there was a span of 9 bases. CDR3 DNA: TGTGCCAGTAGTATTAGGGGGATCTATGGCTACACCTTC. Protein: CASSIRGIYGYTF.

The chain carries TRBV7-3 and TRBJ1-1; D is perhaps TRBD1 (5 bases). The CDR3 has 14 amino acids. Trimming removed 0 bases at V and 5 bases at J, with 10 bases between. In germline, CDR1 is SGHTA, CDR2 FQGTGA. The CDR3 DNA sequence: TGTGCCAGCAGCTTAACGTCAGGGCTAACTGAAGCTTTCTTT. This codes for CASSLTSGLTEAFF.

The gene calls are TRBV5-1 and TRBJ2-5; no clear D gene. This CDR3 contains 12 residues. CDR1 and CDR2 from the germline V gene are SGHRS and YFSETQ. V lost 4 bases and J 5 bases, leaving 9 bases between the germline ends. CDR3: CASSDSRETQYF. CDR3 coding DNA: TGCGCCAGCAGCGACTCCAGGGAGACCCAGTACTTC. The full variable domain, with the rest looked up from reference TRBV5-1 and TRBJ2-5, is KAGVTQTPRYLIKTRGQQVTLSCSPISGHRSVSWYQQTPGQGLQFLFEYFSETQRNKGNFPGRFSGRQFSNSRSEMNVSTLELGDSALYLCASSDSRETQYFGPGTRLLVL.

The chain joins TRBV19 to TRBJ2-2; D is undetermined. V dropped 1 base and J dropped 4 bases, with 16 bases sitting between them. The CDR3 extends over 17 amino acids. The V gene's germline CDR1 is LNHDA and CDR2 SQIVND (reference sequence). The CDR3 protein is CASSIGPTRRFTGELFF. The CDR3 coding sequence is TGTGCCAGTAGTATAGGTCCGACCCGGCGTTTCACCGGGGAGCTGTTTTTT. Variable domain in full (rest from reference TRBV19 and TRBJ2-2): DGGITQSPKYLFRKEGQNVTLSCEQNLNHDAMYWYRQDPGQGLRLIYYSQIVNDFQKGDIAEGYSVSREKKESFPLTVTSAQKNPTAFYLCASSIGPTRRFTGELFFGEGSRLTVL.

This chain joins TRBV10-2 and TRBJ1-3; no clear D. This CDR3 is built from 14 residues. The germline V gene has CDR1 WSHSY and CDR2 SAAADI. Trimming shortened V by 2 bases and J by 0 bases, and 5 bases separated the two germline ends. The CDR3 nucleotides read TGCGCCAGCAGTGAGGGCCTCTCTGGAAACACCATATATTTT. Residues: CASSEGLSGNTIYF.

Comments on this clone: Other nucleotide sequences from this sample produce the same CDR3. The gene calls are TRBV18 and TRBJ2-5, with D unclear. V dropped 5 bases and J dropped 2 bases, with 9 bases sitting between them. The CDR3 spans 13 residues. In germline, CDR1 is KGHSH, CDR2 LQKENI. The CDR3 here is CASSRAEQETQYF. CDR3 nucleotides: TGTGCCAGCTCAAGGGCAGAACAAGAGACCCAGTACTTC.

J is TRBJ1-2 and V is TRBV7-2; D ambiguous. This CDR3 comprises 15 residues. V lost 2 bases, J lost 0 bases, and 10 bases lay in between. The germline V gene has CDR1 SGHTA and CDR2 FQGNSA. The CDR3 sequence: CASSLSYGPNYGYTF. Written as DNA, the CDR3 is TGTGCCAGCAGCTTATCCTATGGGCCTAACTATGGCTACACCTTC.

The chain combines TRBV5-1 with TRBJ2-3, with D perhaps assigned TRBD1 or TRBD2 (6 bases each). Germline V CDR1 and CDR2: SGHRS, YFSETQ. This CDR3 region has 15 residues. The germline V and J ends were trimmed by 4 bases and 6 bases, with 18 bases remaining between them. The DNA for the CDR3 is TGCGCCAGCAGCGGCGGGACAACCGTGAGGGATACGCAGTATTTT. Protein sequence: CASSGGTTVRDTQYF.

The chain is built from TRBV20-1 and TRBJ2-1; maybe TRBD2 (5 bases). Trimming shortened V by 5 bases and J by 15 bases, and 8 bases separated the two germline ends. Germline V lookup: CDR1 DFQATT, CDR2 SNEGSKA (reference sequence). The CDR3 runs to 8 residues. This CDR3 reads CSAGGLFF. The DNA of the CDR3 is TGCAGTGCTGGCGGGCTGTTCTTC.

The rearrangement links TRBV28 to TRBJ2-1; D unresolved. Trimming stripped 5 bases from V and 5 bases from J, with 19 bases between. Germline loops: CDR1 MDHEN, CDR2 SYDVKM. This CDR3 is 16 amino acids long. In DNA form, the CDR3 reads TGTGCCAGCAGTGCCCGGAGAAACCACCTAGACAATGAGCAGTTCTTC. As protein: CASSARRNHLDNEQFF. The full variable domain, completed using reference TRBV28 and TRBJ2-1, is DVKVTQSSRYLVKRTGEKVFLECVQDMDHENMFWYRQDPGLGLRLIYFSYDVKMKEKGDIPEGYSVSREKKERFSLILESASTNQTSMYLCASSARRNHLDNEQFFGPGTRLTVL.

V is TRBV11-2 and J is TRBJ1-5; TRBD1 might be the D (5 bases). The germline V and J ends were trimmed by 0 bases and 2 bases, with 8 bases remaining between them. The CDR3 loop spans 15 amino acids. Germline CDR1 reads SGHAT; CDR2 reads FQNNGV. The CDR3 sequence is CASSLDGGGNQPQHF. The CDR3 region has the DNA TGTGCCAGCAGCTTAGATGGGGGTGGCAATCAGCCCCAGCATTTT. Combining the CDR3 with reference TRBV11-2 and TRBJ1-5 gives the whole variable domain EAGVAQSPRYKIIEKRQSVAFWCNPISGHATLYWYQQILGQGPKLLIQFQNNGVVDDSQLPKDRFSAERLKGVDSTLKIQPAKLEDSAVYLCASSLDGGGNQPQHFGDGTRLSIL.

The V gene is TRBV11-2, the J gene TRBJ2-3, with D perhaps TRBD1 or TRBD2 (7 bases each). The germline gives CDR1 SGHAT, CDR2 FQNNGV. The V and J ends lost 4 bases and 4 bases respectively, with 15 bases between them. This CDR3 is 15 amino acids long. CDR3 sequence: CASSSGGGRADTQYF. The CDR3 bases are TGTGCCAGCAGCTCAGGGGGGGGTAGGGCAGATACGCAGTATTTT.

This clone was counted once. The chain links TRBV29-1 to TRBJ2-5; 7 nucleotides line up with TRBD2. The CDR3 spans 13 residues. V lost 1 base to trimming and J lost 4 bases; unmatched junction nucleotides: 3. CDR1 SQVTM and CDR2 ANQGSEA come from the germline V gene. CDR3 bases: TGCAGCGTTGAAGTGAGGGAGGGAGAGACCCAGTACTTC. It translates to CSVEVREGETQYF. Based on the CDR3 plus reference TRBV29-1 and TRBJ2-5, the full variable domain is SAVISQKPSRDICQRGTSLTIQCQVDSQVTMMFWYRQQPGQSLTLIATANQGSEATYESGFVIDKFPISRPNLTFSTLTVSNMSPEDSSIYLCSVEVREGETQYFGPGTRLLVL.

The chain uses TRBV4-2 and TRBJ2-2; 10 nucleotides line up with TRBD2. The CDR3 totals 17 residues. J lost 6 bases, V lost 3 bases, and 10 bases had no gene match. Germline V lookup: CDR1 LGHNA, CDR2 YNFKEQ. The CDR3 DNA reads TGTGCCAGCAGCCACCCTCTAGCGGGAGATCAGTCCGGGGAGCTGTTTTTT. Amino acid sequence: CASSHPLAGDQSGELFF.

The chain links TRBV19 to TRBJ2-7, with TRBD1 identical over 10 bases. The germline V gene has CDR1 LNHDA and CDR2 SQIVND (reference sequence). The V gene end was trimmed by 5 bases and the J gene end by 3 bases; junction bases not matched to a gene: 10. The CDR3 length is 16 residues. The DNA of the CDR3 is TGTGCCAGTAGTCCCCGACCGGGACAGGGGAACTACGAGCAGTACTTC. It codes for CASSPRPGQGNYEQYF.

V is TRBV7-9 and J is TRBJ2-1, with D uncertain. Trimming removed 5 bases at V and 6 bases at J, with 17 bases between. The CDR3 loop spans 15 amino acids. Germline CDR1 is SEHNR and CDR2 is FQNEAQ (reference sequence). The CDR3 DNA is TGTGCCAGCAGCCATGTGTCGACCACCTTCAATGAGCAGTTCTTC. It encodes CASSHVSTTFNEQFF. The full variable domain, rest sourced from reference TRBV7-9 and TRBJ2-1, is DTGVSQNPRHKITKRGQNVTFRCDPISEHNRLYWYRQTLGQGPEFLTYFQNEAQLEKSRLLSDRFSAERPKGSFSTLEIQRTEQGDSAMYLCASSHVSTTFNEQFFGPGTRLTVL.

V is TRBV2 and J is TRBJ1-3; D is undetermined. Trimming left V 4 bases short and J 7 bases short, with 8 bases between. Germline V lookup: CDR1 SNHLY, CDR2 FYNNEI. The CDR3 spans 12 residues. CDR3 in DNA: TGTGCCAGCAGTGTGGCCGGGAACACCATATATTTT. Amino acid sequence: CASSVAGNTIYF.

Only one count was recorded for this clone. The gene calls are TRBV5-1 and TRBJ2-3; 8 bases are a match to TRBD1. The V gene end was trimmed by 5 bases and the J gene end by 0 bases; junction bases not matched to a gene: 5. CDR1 is SGHRS and CDR2 is YFSETQ in the germline V gene. CDR3 length equals 15 residues. The CDR3 is CASRRTGTSTDTQYF. The CDR3 DNA reads as TGCGCCAGCAGGCGGACAGGGACTAGCACAGATACGCAGTATTTT. Drawing the rest from reference TRBV5-1 and TRBJ2-3, the complete variable domain is KAGVTQTPRYLIKTRGQQVTLSCSPISGHRSVSWYQQTPGQGLQFLFEYFSETQRNKGNFPGRFSGRQFSNSRSEMNVSTLELGDSALYLCASRRTGTSTDTQYFGPGTRLTVL.

The chain combines TRBV28 with TRBJ1-4; TRBD1 agrees at 8 bases. Germline loops: CDR1 MDHEN, CDR2 SYDVKM. The V gene end was trimmed by 5 bases and the J gene end by 8 bases; junction bases not matched to a gene: 19. This CDR3 spans 18 amino acids. This CDR3 is CASSPKPDRVLVFEKLFF. The CDR3 nucleotides read TGTGCCAGCAGTCCCAAGCCGGACAGGGTTTTAGTTTTCGAAAAACTGTTTTTT.

V and J are TRBV14 and TRBJ2-2; D is unclear. The CDR3 length is 14 residues. Trimming left V 0 bases short and J 6 bases short, with 8 bases between. In germline, CDR1 is SGHDN, CDR2 FVKESK. CDR3 sequence (DNA): TGTGCCAGCAGCCAAGACAGGTTTGCCGGGGAGCTGTTTTTT. Its protein product is CASSQDRFAGELFF.

The V call is TRBV4-1, the J call TRBJ1-2, with 7 bases aligning to TRBD1. This CDR3 has 17 amino acids. Per germline, CDR1 MGHRA and CDR2 YSYEKL. The junction had 9 bases not matched to a gene; V was cut back by 2 bases and J by 0 bases. CDR3 residues: CASSQRGQKGSNYGYTF. For the CDR3, the DNA is TGCGCCAGCAGCCAAAGGGGACAGAAAGGTTCTAACTATGGCTACACCTTC.

This sequence joins TRBV5-1 and TRBJ1-2, with 9 bases lining up with TRBD1. CDR1 is SGHRS, CDR2 YFSETQ, per germline. This CDR3 has 15 residues. V dropped 2 bases and J dropped 3; count of bases not matched to a gene: 5. CDR3 amino acids: CASSFTGGADYGYTF. CDR3 in DNA: TGCGCCAGCAGCTTCACAGGGGGCGCGGACTATGGCTACACCTTC. The entire variable domain, with the rest obtained from reference TRBV5-1 and TRBJ1-2, is as follows: KAGVTQTPRYLIKTRGQQVTLSCSPISGHRSVSWYQQTPGQGLQFLFEYFSETQRNKGNFPGRFSGRQFSNSRSEMNVSTLELGDSALYLCASSFTGGADYGYTFGSGTRLTVV.

DNA of the CDR3: TGTGCCAGCAGCCCCCTGCGGGGAGGCCGAAACACTGAAGCTTTCTTT. Translating it yields CASSPLRGGRNTEAFF. This chain joins TRBV7-2 and TRBJ1-1; D gene uncertain. Germline lookup yields CDR1 SGHTA and CDR2 FQGNSA. This CDR3 spans 16 amino acids. V lost 5 bases and J lost 2, with 18 bases in between.

CDR3 region: CASKGGVGADTQYF. The CDR3 DNA follows: TGTGCCAGCAAGGGGGGAGTCGGCGCAGATACGCAGTATTTT. The chain links TRBV27 to TRBJ2-3; D tentatively fits TRBD1 or TRBD2 (6 bases each). Germline lookup yields CDR1 MNHEY and CDR2 SMNVEV (reference sequence). CDR3 length: 14 amino acids. The V gene lost 7 bases and the J gene lost 4 bases, with 15 bases spanning the gap.